This T cell receptor (beta chain) was identified during a study of PD-1 blockade in classical Hodgkin lymphoma. Study-wide findings and caveats: Repertoire difference causes, possibly disease activity or prior therapy, remain undefined. Newly diagnosed patients were reported to start with lower TCR diversity than healthy donors.

Time point defined: newly diagnosed, previously untreated cHL patient sample. As a comparison, the study used PBMCs from newly diagnosed, untreated classical Hodgkin lymphoma. A remark on this clone: Its antigen remains unidentified.

Here immunoSEQ multiplex PCR was the method, and the copy in TCRdb shows in-frame clones only, minus some. This sample carries 15,000 or so clones, 70% to 90% of them seen once, and the ten largest clones take 8% to 9.5%. The sequencing sample was made of peripheral blood mononuclear cells (PBMCs). The receptor comes from a human donor with classical Hodgkin lymphoma.

The chain's CDR3 is CASSDGAYLGGQNEQFF. In DNA form, the CDR3 reads TGTGCCAGCAGTGACGGTGCTTATTTGGGGGGGCAGAATGAGCAGTTCTTC. The chain uses TRBV25-1 and TRBJ2-1; possible D gene TRBD2, 7 bases. The CDR3 sequence is 17 residues long. Germline-derived CDR1 and CDR2 are MGHDK and SYGVNS. The ends were cut back, 3 bases at V and 7 bases at J, with 22 bases in the middle.